The 5 T cell receptor beta chains below were found in one sample sequenced in a study of OX40 agonist ivuxolimab in advanced cancers. Sequenced by immunoSEQ multiplex PCR; TCRdb stores in-frame clones only, minus some. This table has about 94,000 clones, roughly 87% appearing once. The sample here was CD4+ or CD8+ T cells sorted from blood, taken in a trial of the OX40 agonist ivuxolimab. All receptors derive from an adult with an advanced solid tumor such as melanoma, head and neck, liver or kidney cancer.

The rearrangement links TRBV7-8 to TRBJ2-1; D is uncertain. This CDR3 has 15 amino acids. V was clipped by 1 base and J by 0 bases, with 7 bases between them. Germline V gene sequence: CDR1 SGHVS, CDR2 FQNEAQ. Here the CDR3 reads CASSLEQSSYNEQFF. The CDR3 DNA reads as TGTGCCAGCAGCTTAGAACAGAGCTCCTACAATGAGCAGTTCTTC.

This chain links TRBV5-3 with TRBJ2-2; no definite D call. TRBV5-3 is noted as an ORF with a role that remains uncertain. Trimming took 5 bases from V and 7 from J, leaving 12 bases between them. The CDR3 is 13 residues long. CDR3 in amino acids: CARSGIASGELFF. The CDR3 DNA sequence: TGTGCCAGAAGTGGGATTGCGAGCGGGGAGCTGTTTTTT.

The chain employs TRBV28 and TRBJ1-2; D not certain. This CDR3 has 14 amino acids. Germline-derived CDR1 and CDR2 are MDHEN and SYDVKM. Trimming removed 2 bases from V and 5 bases from J, with 12 bases in between. The CDR3 sequence: CASSLGGTRYGYTF. The CDR3 DNA reads TGTGCCAGCAGTTTAGGTGGCACCAGGTATGGCTACACCTTC.

Remarks on this clone: Other DNA sequences in this sample translate to the same CDR3. CDR3 DNA sequence: TGTGCCAGTAGTATCTCAGTCTATGGCTACACCTTC. Its protein product is CASSISVYGYTF. The rearrangement uses TRBV19 and TRBJ1-2; the D is unclear. Per the germline V gene, CDR1 is LNHDA and CDR2 is SQIVND (reference sequence). V was pared by 3 bases and J by 4 bases, with 6 bases between. This CDR3 has 12 amino acids.

The rearrangement joins TRBV15 to TRBJ1-6; maybe TRBD1 (6 bases). Trimming took off 0 bases at V and 10 bases at J, with 13 bases between the two ends. Germline-derived CDR1 and CDR2 are LNHNV and YYDKDF (reference sequence). The CDR3 runs to 15 residues. The CDR3 DNA reads TGTGCCACCAGCAGAGATAGGGGGTCGGTCTCACCCCTCCACTTT. Translation: CATSRDRGSVSPLHF.